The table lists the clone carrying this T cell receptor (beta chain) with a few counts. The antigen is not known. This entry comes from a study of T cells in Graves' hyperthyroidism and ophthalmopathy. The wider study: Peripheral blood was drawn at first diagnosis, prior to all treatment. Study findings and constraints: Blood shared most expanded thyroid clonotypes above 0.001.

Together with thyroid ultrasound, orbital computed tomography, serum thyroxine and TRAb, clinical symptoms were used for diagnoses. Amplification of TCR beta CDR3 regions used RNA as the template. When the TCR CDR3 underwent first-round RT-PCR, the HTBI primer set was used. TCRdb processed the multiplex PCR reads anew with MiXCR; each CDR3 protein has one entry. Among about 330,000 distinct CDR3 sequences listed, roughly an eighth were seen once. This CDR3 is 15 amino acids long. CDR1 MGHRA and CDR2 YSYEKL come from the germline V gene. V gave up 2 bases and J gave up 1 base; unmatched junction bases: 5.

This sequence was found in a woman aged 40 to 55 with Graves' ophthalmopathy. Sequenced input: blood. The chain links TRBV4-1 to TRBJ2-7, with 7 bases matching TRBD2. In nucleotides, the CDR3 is TGCGCCAGCAGCCAAACCGGGACTACTTCCTACGAGCAGTACTTC. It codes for CASSQTGTTSYEQYF.